This is a list of T cell receptor beta chains from one sample in a study of tumor-infiltrating lymphocytes in primary liver carcinoma. MiXCR was run by TCRdb on the multiplex PCR reads, yielding one entry per CDR3 protein. This table holds approximately 74,000 distinct CDR3 sequences, about two thirds found once. Sequencing used liver tumor tissue from sampling region 4. These receptors all stem from a woman in her sixties or seventies with primary liver carcinoma and hepatitis B virus infection. Both conserved end residues are part of each CDR3. The D gene is left open where the match is weak. Where a row states a size, it is once, few, many or the class of an expanded clone; other rows omit it.

CDR3 DNA	CDR3 protein	V gene	D gene	J gene	clone size
TGTGCCAGCAGTCCGCCAGGGGATTCTGGGTATGGCTACACCTTC	CASSPPGDSGYGYTF	TRBV25-1	NA	TRBJ1-2	few
TGTGCCGGCAGTGAAGAGACTAGTGGGACTTGGGAGCAGTACTTC	CAGSEETSGTWEQYF	TRBV6-1	NA	TRBJ2-7	NA
TGTGCCAGCAGCTTCCATGCTGGGACTGAAGCTTTCTTC	CASSFHAGTEAFF	TRBV11-2	NA	TRBJ1-1	NA
TGCGCCAGCAGTGACCATACCACCGGAGAGCCGTTTTTT	CASSDHTTGEPFF	TRBV10-2	NA	TRBJ2-2	NA
TGTGCCAGCAGCGTAGAGGGAAGGGAGACCCAGTACTTC	CASSVEGRETQYF	TRBV9	NA	TRBJ2-5	NA
TGTGCCAGCAGCTTCTCCCCCCGGGACGGCTACGAGCAGTACTTC	CASSFSPRDGYEQYF	TRBV11-3	NA	TRBJ2-7	medium-sized
TGCAGCGTTGGAAAGGCGGCGAGGGAGCAGTACTTC	CSVGKAAREQYF	TRBV29-1	NA	TRBJ2-7	NA
TGTGCCAACAGCAACAGCCCCGATTCTAACACAGATACGCAGTATTTT	CANSNSPDSNTDTQYF	TRBV11-1	NA	TRBJ2-3	few
TGCGGCGCCCGGGGCAGGAACCTGAACACTGAAGCTTTCTTT	CGARGRNLNTEAFF	TRBV29-1	NA	TRBJ1-1	once
TGTGCCAGCAGCTCGACACTTTATGGCCACACCTTC	CASSSTLYGHTF	TRBV11-2	NA	TRBJ1-2	NA
TGCGCCAGCATCCTCGGGAGACCGGAGGGGTTCTATGGCTACACCTTC	CASILGRPEGFYGYTF	TRBV11-2	NA	TRBJ1-2	NA
TGCAGCGTTGCGAGGGGACAGCATAACAATGAGCAGTTCTTC	CSVARGQHNNEQFF	TRBV29-1	TRBD1	TRBJ2-1	NA
TGTGCCAGCCGGAGGACTAGCGCAACTTCAGGGGAGACCCAGTACTTC	CASRRTSATSGETQYF	TRBV28	TRBD2	TRBJ2-5	many
TGTGCCAGCAGCACAGGGCCCGGAAAAAACATTCAGTACTTC	CASSTGPGKNIQYF	TRBV7-9	NA	TRBJ2-4	many
TGTGCCAGCATTCCAGGACAGGGGGCCTCCCTCTATTACGAGCAGTACTTC	CASIPGQGASLYYEQYF	TRBV6-2/TRBV6-3	TRBD1	TRBJ2-7	NA
TGCAGTGTTGAAGTCCGCGGGACTAGCGACTCCTACAATGAGCAGTTCTTC	CSVEVRGTSDSYNEQFF	TRBV29-1	TRBD2	TRBJ2-1	NA
TGTGCCAGCACACTACAGACAACTAATGAAAAACTGTTTTTT	CASTLQTTNEKLFF	TRBV11-2	NA	TRBJ1-4	medium-sized
TGCAGCGTTAACCTCGAGGACAGAGGCGAGCAGTACTTC	CSVNLEDRGEQYF	TRBV29-1	NA	TRBJ2-7	NA
TGTGCCAGCATGGGCCTGACCAAGCCCCAGCATTTT	CASMGLTKPQHF	TRBV6-1	NA	TRBJ1-5	NA
TGCAGGATGTGGGCGGGAGGGGAGCAGTTCTTC	CRMWAGGEQFF	TRBV29-1	TRBD2	TRBJ2-1	NA
TGTGCCAGCAGTTTGACTAGCGGGAGCTCCAGCGAGCAGTACTTC	CASSLTSGSSSEQYF	TRBV6-5	TRBD2	TRBJ2-7	NA
TGTGACAGCAGCTTACTAGCGGGTTACTCTGGGGCCAACGTCCTGACATTC	CDSSLLAGYSGANVLTF	TRBV7-9	TRBD2	TRBJ2-6	NA
TGCGTCAGCAGCCAAGGGGCTGGAGGAGGTTCCTATAATGAGCAGTTCTTC	CVSSQGAGGGSYNEQFF	TRBV4-1	NA	TRBJ2-1	NA
TGTGCCAGCAATCGCACGACGACAGGTAGCCACGAGCAGTACTTC	CASNRTTTGSHEQYF	TRBV6-5	NA	TRBJ2-7	NA
TGTGCCAGCAGCTTAGAGACAGGGATCCACCATCAGCCCAGGCATTTT	CASSLETGIHHQPRHF	TRBV11-3	TRBD1	TRBJ1-5	NA
TGTGCCATCAGTGCAACTACAACTAATGAAAAACTGTTTTTT	CAISATTTNEKLFF	TRBV10-3	NA	TRBJ1-4	NA
TGTGCCACCAGTGAACGGGGGTACAATGAGCAGTTCTTC	CATSERGYNEQFF	TRBV25-1	NA	TRBJ2-1	NA
TGTGCCACCTCCTCCCCGGGAGGGCGCCCGTTGAATGAGCATTTCTTC	CATSSPGGRPLNEHFF	TRBV12-3/TRBV12-4	TRBD2	TRBJ2-1	NA
TGTGCCAGCAGTTACTCGACTGGTTCGGCTTCTAACTATGGCTACACCTTC	CASSYSTGSASNYGYTF	TRBV6-5	NA	TRBJ1-2	NA
TGTGCCAGCACCCGGGATGGAGGGGGGGTCAACGTCCTGACTTTC	CASTRDGGGVNVLTF	TRBV2	NA	TRBJ2-6	NA
TGTGCCGACAATAACAGTCTATCAACTAATGAAAAACTGTTTTTT	CADNNSLSTNEKLFF	TRBV6-6	NA	TRBJ1-4	NA
TGTGACAGTAGCCAGTGGAAGACGGCCTACGAGCAGTACTTC	CDSSQWKTAYEQYF	TRBV13	NA	TRBJ2-7	NA
TGTGCCAGCAGTTTGGGTCGGATGGAAAATCAGCCCCAGCATTTT	CASSLGRMENQPQHF	TRBV12-3/TRBV12-4	NA	TRBJ1-5	NA
TGTGCCAGCAGCAAGGTGCCAGAGGAGACCCAGTACTTC	CASSKVPEETQYF	TRBV11-2	NA	TRBJ2-5	medium-sized
TGTGCCAGCAGCTCCCGGGGGGCATGGAATATGGGCAATGAGCAGTTCTTC	CASSSRGAWNMGNEQFF	TRBV11-3	NA	TRBJ2-1	once
TGCGCCAGCAGCTTGGCCGCGACGATGAACACTGAAGCTTTCTTT	CASSLAATMNTEAFF	TRBV5-1	NA	TRBJ1-1	many
TGTGCCAGCAGCTTGGCGGGACCGAAAAACATTCAGTACTTC	CASSLAGPKNIQYF	TRBV11-2	NA	TRBJ2-4	large
TGTACCAGCAACCGGGACGGAGAGACCCAGTACTTC	CTSNRDGETQYF	TRBV2	NA	TRBJ2-5	NA
TGTGCCAGCAGATCCCCAACCGGGACAGGGGAGAACACCATATATTTT	CASRSPTGTGENTIYF	TRBV12-3/TRBV12-4	TRBD1	TRBJ1-3	many
TGTGCCACCAAGGAGACCGGGAACACCGGGGAGCTGTTTTTT	CATKETGNTGELFF	TRBV24-1	NA	TRBJ2-2	many
TGTGCCAGCAGCGCCCGGCCATTTCTAGTTAACACCGGGTGCTGTTTTTTT	CASSARPFLVNTGCCFF	TRBV11-1	NA	TRBJ2-2	NA
TGTGCCAGGAGTTACGGGCGAGATGGGCAGTTCTTC	CARSYGRDGQFF	TRBV6-2/TRBV6-3	NA	TRBJ2-1	NA
TGTGCCAGCAGCGATGGATTAGCCAGGGAGCTGTTTTTT	CASSDGLARELFF	TRBV7-9	NA	TRBJ2-2	NA
TGTGCCAGCTCCTCCCACCAAGGGGCTCCAGATACGCAGTATTTT	CASSSHQGAPDTQYF	TRBV28	NA	TRBJ2-3	NA
TGTGTCAGCGGTGGGGACAGGGGCTCAACTAATGAAAAACTGTTTTTT	CVSGGDRGSTNEKLFF	TRBV6-1	TRBD1	TRBJ1-4	NA
TGCGCCAGCAGCTTTGGGGGGTCCTGCAATGAGCAGTTCTTC	CASSFGGSCNEQFF	TRBV5-1	NA	TRBJ2-1	NA
TGCAGCGTTACGCGGGGGGCAGAGGATGGCTACACCTTC	CSVTRGAEDGYTF	TRBV29-1	NA	TRBJ1-2	NA
TGTGCCAGCAGCGCAATCACCCGGGAGGCTTTTTACAATGAGCAGTTCTTC	CASSAITREAFYNEQFF	TRBV5-6	TRBD2	TRBJ2-1	many
TGTGCCAGCAGCCAAGATGGCGTCAAGTGTATCACTTTCTTT	CASSQDGVKCITFF	TRBV4-2	NA	TRBJ1-1	NA
TGCGCCAGCAGCCAGGGGCCTCGATCTAGGAATACCTACGAGCAGCACTTC	CASSQGPRSRNTYEQHF	TRBV5-1	NA	TRBJ2-7	NA
TGTGCCAGCAGTGAATCTAGCGGGAGCTCCTACGAGCAGTACTTC	CASSESSGSSYEQYF	TRBV6-1	TRBD2	TRBJ2-7	medium-sized